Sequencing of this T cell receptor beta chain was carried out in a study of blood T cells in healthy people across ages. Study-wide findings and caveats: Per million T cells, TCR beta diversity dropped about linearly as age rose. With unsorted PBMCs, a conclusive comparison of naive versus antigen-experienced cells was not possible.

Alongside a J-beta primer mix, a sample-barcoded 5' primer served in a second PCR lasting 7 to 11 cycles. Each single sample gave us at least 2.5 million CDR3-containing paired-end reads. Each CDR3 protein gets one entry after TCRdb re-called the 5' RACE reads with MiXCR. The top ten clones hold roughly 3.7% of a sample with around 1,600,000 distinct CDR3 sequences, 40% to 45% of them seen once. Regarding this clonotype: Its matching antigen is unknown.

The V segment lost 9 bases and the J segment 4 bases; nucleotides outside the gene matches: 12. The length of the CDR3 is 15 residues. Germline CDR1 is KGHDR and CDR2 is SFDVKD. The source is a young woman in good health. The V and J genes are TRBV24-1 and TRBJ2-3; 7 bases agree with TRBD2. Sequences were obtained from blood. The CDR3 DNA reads TGTGCCACCGGATTGAGCGGGACCCCCCCAGATACGCAGTATTTT. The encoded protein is CATGLSGTPPDTQYF.